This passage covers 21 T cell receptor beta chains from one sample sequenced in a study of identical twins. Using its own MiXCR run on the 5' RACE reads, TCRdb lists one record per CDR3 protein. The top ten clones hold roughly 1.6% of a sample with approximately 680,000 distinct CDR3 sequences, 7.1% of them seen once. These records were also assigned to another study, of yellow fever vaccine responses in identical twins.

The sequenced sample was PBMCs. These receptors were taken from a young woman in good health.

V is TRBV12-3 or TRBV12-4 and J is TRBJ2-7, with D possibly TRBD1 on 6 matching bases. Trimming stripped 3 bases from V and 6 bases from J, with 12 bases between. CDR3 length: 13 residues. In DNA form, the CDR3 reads TGTGCCAGCAGTTTGGGACATACCGGCGAGCAGTACGTC. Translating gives CASSLGHTGEQYV.

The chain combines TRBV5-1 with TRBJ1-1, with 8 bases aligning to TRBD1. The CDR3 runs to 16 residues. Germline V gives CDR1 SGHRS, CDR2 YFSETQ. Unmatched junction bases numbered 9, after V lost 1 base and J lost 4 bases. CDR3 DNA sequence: TGCGCCAGCAGCTTGTCGTTCACAGGGGGGAGCACTGAAGCTTTCTTT. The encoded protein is CASSLSFTGGSTEAFF.

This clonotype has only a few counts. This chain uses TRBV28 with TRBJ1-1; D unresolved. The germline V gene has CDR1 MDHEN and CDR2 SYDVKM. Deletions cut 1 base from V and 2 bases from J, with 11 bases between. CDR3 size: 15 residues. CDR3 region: CASSLYSAANTEAFF. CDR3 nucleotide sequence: TGTGCCAGCAGTTTATATTCGGCAGCTAACACTGAAGCTTTCTTT.

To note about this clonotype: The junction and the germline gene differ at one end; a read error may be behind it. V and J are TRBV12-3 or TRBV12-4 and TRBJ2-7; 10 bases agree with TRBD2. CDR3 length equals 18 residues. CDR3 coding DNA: TGTGCCTGCAGCCTTAAGGCCCCGGTGTTAGCGGGAGGAGGAGAGCAGTACTTC. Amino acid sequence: CACSLKAPVLAGGGEQYF.

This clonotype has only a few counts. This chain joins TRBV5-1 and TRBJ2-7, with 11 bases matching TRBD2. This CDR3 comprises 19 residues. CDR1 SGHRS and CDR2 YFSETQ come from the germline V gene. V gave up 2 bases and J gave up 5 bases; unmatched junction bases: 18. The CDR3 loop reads CASSLTTGMASGRPHEQYF. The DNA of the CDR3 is TGCGCCAGCAGCTTAACAACAGGGATGGCTAGCGGGAGGCCCCACGAGCAGTACTTC.

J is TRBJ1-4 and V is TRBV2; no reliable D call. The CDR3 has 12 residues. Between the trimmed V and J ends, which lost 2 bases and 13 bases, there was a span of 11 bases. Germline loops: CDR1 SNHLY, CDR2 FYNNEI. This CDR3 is CASSEQLMRLFF. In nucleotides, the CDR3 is TGTGCCAGCAGTGAACAGCTTATGAGACTGTTTTTT.

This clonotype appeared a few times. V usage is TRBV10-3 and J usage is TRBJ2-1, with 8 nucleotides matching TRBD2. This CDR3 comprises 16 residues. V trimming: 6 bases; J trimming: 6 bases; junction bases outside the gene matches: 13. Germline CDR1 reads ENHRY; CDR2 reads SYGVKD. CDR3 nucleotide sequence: TGTGCCATCAGCCAGCGACTTAGCGGGATCGGCAATGAGCAGTTCTTC. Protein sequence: CAISQRLSGIGNEQFF.

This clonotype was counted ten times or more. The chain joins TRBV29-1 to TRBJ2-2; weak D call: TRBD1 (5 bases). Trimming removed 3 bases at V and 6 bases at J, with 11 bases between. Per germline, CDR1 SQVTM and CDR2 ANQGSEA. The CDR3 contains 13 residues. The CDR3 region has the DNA TGCAGCGTTGATAGGGGCTCGGCCGGGGAGCTGTTTTTT. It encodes CSVDRGSAGELFF.

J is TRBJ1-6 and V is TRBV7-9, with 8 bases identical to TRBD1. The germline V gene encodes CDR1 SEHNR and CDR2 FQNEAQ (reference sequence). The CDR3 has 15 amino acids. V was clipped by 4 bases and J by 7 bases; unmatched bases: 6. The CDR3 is CASSWGDRKNSPLHF. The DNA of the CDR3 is TGTGCCAGCAGCTGGGGGGACAGGAAGAATTCACCCCTCCACTTT. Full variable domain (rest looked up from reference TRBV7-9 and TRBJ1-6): DTGVSQNPRHKITKRGQNVTFRCDPISEHNRLYWYRQTLGQGPEFLTYFQNEAQLEKSRLLSDRFSAERPKGSFSTLEIQRTEQGDSAMYLCASSWGDRKNSPLHFGNGTRLTVT.

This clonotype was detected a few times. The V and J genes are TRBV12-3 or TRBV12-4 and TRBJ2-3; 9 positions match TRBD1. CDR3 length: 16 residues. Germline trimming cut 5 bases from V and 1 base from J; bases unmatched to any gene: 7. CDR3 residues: CASSHRRTGGTDTQYF. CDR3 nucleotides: TGTGCCAGCAGTCACCGGCGGACAGGGGGCACAGATACGCAGTATTTT.

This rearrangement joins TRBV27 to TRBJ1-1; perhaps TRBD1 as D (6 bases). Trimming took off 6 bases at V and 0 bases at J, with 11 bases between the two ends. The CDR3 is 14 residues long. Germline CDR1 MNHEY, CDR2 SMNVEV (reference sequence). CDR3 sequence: CASSTQGLNTEAFF. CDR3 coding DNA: TGTGCCAGCAGCACTCAGGGGTTGAACACTGAAGCTTTCTTT.

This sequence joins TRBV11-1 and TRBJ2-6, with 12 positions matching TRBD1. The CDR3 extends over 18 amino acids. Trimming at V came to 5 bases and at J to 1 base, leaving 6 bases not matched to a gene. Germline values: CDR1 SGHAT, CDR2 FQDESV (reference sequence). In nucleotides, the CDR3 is TGTGCCAGCAGCCCGGGACAGGGGGCTGTTTCTGGGGCCAACGTCCTGACTTTC. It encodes CASSPGQGAVSGANVLTF. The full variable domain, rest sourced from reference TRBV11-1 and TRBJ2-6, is EAEVAQSPRYKITEKSQAVAFWCDPISGHATLYWYRQILGQGPELLVQFQDESVVDDSQLPKDRFSAERLKGVDSTLKIQPAELGDSAMYLCASSPGQGAVSGANVLTFGAGSRLTVL.

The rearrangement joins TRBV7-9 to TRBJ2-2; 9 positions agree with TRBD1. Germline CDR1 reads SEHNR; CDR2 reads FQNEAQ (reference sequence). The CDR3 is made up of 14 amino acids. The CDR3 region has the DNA TGTGGACTCGGACAGGGGATTTATGGCGGGGAGCTGTTTTTT. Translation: CGLGQGIYGGELFF.

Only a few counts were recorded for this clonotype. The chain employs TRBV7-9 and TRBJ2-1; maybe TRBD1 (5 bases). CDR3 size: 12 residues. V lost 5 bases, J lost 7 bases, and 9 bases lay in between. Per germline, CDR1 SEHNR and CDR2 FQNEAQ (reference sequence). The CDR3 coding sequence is TGTGCCAGCAGCCCGACAGTAAATGAGCAGTTCTTC. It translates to CASSPTVNEQFF.

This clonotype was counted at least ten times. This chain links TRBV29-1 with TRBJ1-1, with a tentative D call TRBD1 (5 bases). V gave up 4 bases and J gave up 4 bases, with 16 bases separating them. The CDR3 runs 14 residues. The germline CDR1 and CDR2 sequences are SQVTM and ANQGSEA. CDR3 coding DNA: TGCAGCGTTGGGCCGATTCCCGGGGGCACTGAAGCTTTCTTT. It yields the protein CSVGPIPGGTEAFF.

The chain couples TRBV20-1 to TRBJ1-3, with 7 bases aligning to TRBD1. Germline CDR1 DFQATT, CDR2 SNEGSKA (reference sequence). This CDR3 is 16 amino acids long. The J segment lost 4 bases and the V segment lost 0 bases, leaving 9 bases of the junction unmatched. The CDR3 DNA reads TGCAGTGCTAGAGACTCACAGGGGAGCGCGGGAAACACCATATATTTT. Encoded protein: CSARDSQGSAGNTIYF.

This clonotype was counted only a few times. CDR3 residues: CASSTGLAGGKETQYF. CDR3 sequence (DNA): TGTGCCAGCAGTACGGGACTAGCGGGAGGGAAAGAGACCCAGTACTTC. This rearrangement joins TRBV27 to TRBJ2-5, with 16 bases identical to TRBD2. Per germline, CDR1 MNHEY and CDR2 SMNVEV (reference sequence). The J segment lost 3 bases and the V segment lost 5 bases, leaving 3 bases of the junction unmatched. The CDR3 contains 16 residues.

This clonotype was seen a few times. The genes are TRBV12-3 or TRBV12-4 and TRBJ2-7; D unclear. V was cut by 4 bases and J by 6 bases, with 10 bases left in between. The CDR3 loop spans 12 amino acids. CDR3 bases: TGTGCCAGCAGTTCTCGTCTCGGCGAGCAGTACGTC. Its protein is CASSSRLGEQYV.

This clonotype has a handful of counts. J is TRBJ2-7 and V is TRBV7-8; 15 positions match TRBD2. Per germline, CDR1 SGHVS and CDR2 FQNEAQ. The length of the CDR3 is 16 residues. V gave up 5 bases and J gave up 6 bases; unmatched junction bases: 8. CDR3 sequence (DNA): TGTGCCAGCAGCCCCCCCGGACTAGCGGGGGGGGGCGAGCAGTACTTC. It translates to CASSPPGLAGGGEQYF.

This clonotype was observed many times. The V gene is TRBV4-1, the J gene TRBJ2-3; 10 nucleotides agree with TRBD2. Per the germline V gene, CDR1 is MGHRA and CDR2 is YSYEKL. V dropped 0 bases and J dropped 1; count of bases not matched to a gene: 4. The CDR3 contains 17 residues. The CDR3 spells CASSQDPLAGGTDTQYF. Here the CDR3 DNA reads TGCGCCAGCAGCCAAGATCCCCTAGCGGGAGGCACAGATACGCAGTATTTT.

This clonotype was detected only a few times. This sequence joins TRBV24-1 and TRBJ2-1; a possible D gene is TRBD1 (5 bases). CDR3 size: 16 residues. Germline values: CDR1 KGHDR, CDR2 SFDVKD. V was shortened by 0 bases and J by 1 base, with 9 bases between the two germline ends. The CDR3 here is CATSDLGALSYNEQFF. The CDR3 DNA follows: TGTGCCACCAGTGATTTGGGGGCCCTATCCTACAATGAGCAGTTCTTC.